The 24 T cell receptor beta chains reported below all come from one sample, sequenced in a study of regulatory T cells in long-lasting Graves disease. For TCR beta, libraries came from iRepertoire HTBI primers and Arm-PCR of CDR3 regions. TCRdb redid the calling of the multiplex PCR reads with MiXCR, one entry per CDR3 protein. The sample lists roughly 470,000 distinct CDR3 sequences, less than 25% occurring once. Time point indicated: persistent/refractory GD, antithyroid drugs over 5 years with positive TRAb. From RNA extracted from PBMCs, the TCR library was made. The sequenced sample was peripheral blood mononuclear cells (PBMCs), obtained when the disease was refractory, from a patient treated with antithyroid drugs. Receptor source: a female donor with Graves disease.

The chain employs TRBV5-8 and TRBJ2-3; either TRBD1 or TRBD2 may fit D (6 bases each). The CDR3 is 17 residues long. Between the trimmed V and J ends, which lost 0 bases and 1 base, there was a span of 15 bases. Per the germline V gene, CDR1 is SGHTS and CDR2 is YDEGEE. Here the CDR3 reads CASSLDRGLGGTDTQYF. CDR3 nucleotide sequence: TGTGCCAGCAGCTTGGACCGGGGGCTTGGGGGCACAGATACGCAGTATTTT.

Many counts were recorded for this clonotype. In nucleotides, the CDR3 is TGTGCCAGCAGCCATCGAGAGCGGCTGAACACTGAAGCTTTCTTT. The encoded protein is CASSHRERLNTEAFF. The chain is built from TRBV11-2 and TRBJ1-1; no firm D call. Germline values: CDR1 SGHAT, CDR2 FQNNGV. The CDR3 covers 15 residues. V shed 5 bases and J shed 0 bases, with 13 bases lying between them. Full variable domain (missing parts from reference TRBV11-2 and TRBJ1-1): EAGVAQSPRYKIIEKRQSVAFWCNPISGHATLYWYQQILGQGPKLLIQFQNNGVVDDSQLPKDRFSAERLKGVDSTLKIQPAKLEDSAVYLCASSHRERLNTEAFFGQGTRLTVV.

About this clonotype: It may be a read error: a sequence one base away is much more abundant. The rearrangement uses TRBV7-6 and TRBJ1-5, with D uncertain. This CDR3 region has 12 residues. Per the germline V gene, CDR1 is SGHVS and CDR2 is FNYEAQ. The chain's CDR3 is CAGSLDGGPQHF. In DNA, the CDR3 is TGTGCCGGCAGCTTAGATGGAGGCCCCCAGCATTTT.

The chain links TRBV19 to TRBJ2-2; 8 bases are a match to TRBD1. Germline values: CDR1 LNHDA, CDR2 SQIVND (reference sequence). The CDR3 loop spans 13 amino acids. With V trimmed by 10 bases and J by 5 bases, 6 bases remained unmatched. The CDR3 DNA sequence: TGTGCCACCTGGGACAGGCGAACCGGGGAGCTGTTTTTT. Residues: CATWDRRTGELFF.

This clonotype was detected only a few times. The chain combines TRBV20-1 with TRBJ1-5; the D gene is possibly TRBD1 (6 bases). The CDR3 is 13 amino acids. In germline, CDR1 is DFQATT, CDR2 SNEGSKA (reference sequence). V lost 4 bases to trimming and J lost 4 bases, with 11 bases between them. CDR3 DNA: TGCAGTGCTAAGTACAGGGTAAATCAGCCCCAGCATTTT. It translates to CSAKYRVNQPQHF.

This clonotype was observed a handful of times. The rearrangement joins TRBV6-5 to TRBJ2-7; TRBD2 matches 12 bases. Trimming removed 2 bases from V and 0 bases from J; junction bases left unmatched: 17. Germline loops: CDR1 MNHEY, CDR2 SVGAGI. The CDR3 contains 21 residues. The chain's CDR3 is CASSYTQTGLAGPKSSYEQYF. The CDR3 region has the DNA TGTGCCAGCAGTTACACACAAACTGGACTAGCGGGACCAAAGAGCTCCTACGAGCAGTACTTC.

As concerns this clonotype: A much larger clone differs by one base, so this may be a read error. Given the absence of the conserved phenylalanine or tryptophan at the CDR3 end, a read error is likely. The CDR3: CASSESGTYEQYL. As DNA, the CDR3 is TGCGCCAGCAGTGAGTCCGGGACTTACGAGCAGTACCTC. The genes are TRBV10-1 and TRBJ2-7, with TRBD2 as a possible D gene (6 bases). Trimming removed 0 bases from V and 4 bases from J, with 7 bases in between. Germline V gene lookup returns CDR1 WNHNN and CDR2 SYGVQD (reference sequence). This CDR3 contains 13 residues.

This clonotype occurred many times. CDR3: CASSLDNSNQPQHF. The CDR3 nucleotides are TGTGCCAGCAGTTTAGACAATAGCAATCAGCCCCAGCATTTT. The genes are TRBV28 and TRBJ1-5; D not resolved. Germline V gene data show CDR1 as MDHEN and CDR2 as SYDVKM. The CDR3 is made up of 14 amino acids. V lost 2 bases, J lost 0 bases, and 5 bases lay in between.

The genes are TRBV7-3 and TRBJ2-6, with D uncertain. V lost 2 bases and J lost 1, with 18 bases in between. From germline, CDR1 is SGHTA and CDR2 FQGTGA. The CDR3 sequence is 19 residues long. The DNA for the CDR3 is TGTGCCAGCAGCTTATCCGGACCAACTATAATTTCTGGGGCCAACGTCCTGACTTTC. Encoded protein: CASSLSGPTIISGANVLTF.

This clonotype was found a few times. The V gene is TRBV3-1, the J gene TRBJ2-5; 7 bases agree with TRBD2. There are 15 residues in the CDR3. CDR1 is LGHDT, CDR2 YNNKEL, per germline (reference sequence). Germline trimming cut 3 bases from V and 2 bases from J; bases unmatched to any gene: 6. This chain's CDR3 is CASSHASGTQETQYF. The CDR3 DNA reads as TGTGCCAGCAGCCACGCTAGCGGAACACAAGAGACCCAGTACTTC.

This clonotype was detected many times. The chain links TRBV20-1 to TRBJ1-2; possibly TRBD1 for D (5 bases). Trimming removed 3 bases from V and 5 bases from J, with 13 bases in between. Germline V gene data show CDR1 as DFQATT and CDR2 as SNEGSKA (reference sequence). The CDR3 runs 13 residues. DNA of the CDR3: TGCAGTGCTAGTGACAGTTTAGGGTATGGCTACACCTTC. Amino acid sequence: CSASDSLGYGYTF.

A note on this clonotype: A junction end diverges from the germline sequence, so it may reflect a read error. The genes are TRBV11-2 and TRBJ2-2, with D perhaps matching TRBD2 (6 bases). CDR3 length equals 14 residues. CDR1 is SGHAT and CDR2 is FQNNGV in the germline V gene. CDR3 bases: TGTGCCAGCAATACACCGGGACCTACCGGGGGGCTGTTTTTT. It is translated as CASNTPGPTGGLFF.

The sample holds many counts of this clonotype. V and J are TRBV7-9 and TRBJ1-1, with a tentative D call TRBD1 (5 bases). Per germline, CDR1 SEHNR and CDR2 FQNEAQ (reference sequence). The CDR3 totals 13 residues. With 8 bases removed from V and 0 bases from J, the gap between germline ends came to 10 bases. The CDR3 protein is CASRGSLNTEAFF. CDR3 nucleotide sequence: TGTGCCAGCCGGGGCAGCCTGAACACTGAAGCTTTCTTT. Drawing the rest from reference TRBV7-9 and TRBJ1-1, the complete variable domain is DTGVSQNPRHKITKRGQNVTFRCDPISEHNRLYWYRQTLGQGPEFLTYFQNEAQLEKSRLLSDRFSAERPKGSFSTLEIQRTEQGDSAMYLCASRGSLNTEAFFGQGTRLTVV.

This rearrangement joins TRBV4-1 to TRBJ1-1, with D uncertain. Germline V CDR1 and CDR2: MGHRA, YSYEKL. V lost 0 bases and J 2 bases, leaving 10 bases between the germline ends. The CDR3 is 15 amino acids. The CDR3 region is CASSQDRSLNTEAFF. The CDR3 nucleotides are TGCGCCAGCAGCCAAGATCGGTCCCTTAACACTGAAGCTTTCTTT.

This clonotype was observed once. A single base separates this from a much larger clone, so it may be a read error. The CDR3 carries no conserved terminal phenylalanine or tryptophan, so it likely arises from a read error. CDR3 amino acids: CASSPNRPNYGYTL. CDR3 nucleotide sequence: TGTGCCAGCAGTCCCAACCGTCCTAACTATGGCTACACCCTC. The V gene is TRBV12-3 or TRBV12-4, the J gene TRBJ1-2, with D unresolved. The CDR3 runs 14 residues. Trimming took off 5 bases at V and 0 bases at J, with 10 bases between the two ends.

Note on this clonotype: With a much larger clone just one base away, this may be a read error. The chain is built from TRBV29-1 and TRBJ1-4; D gene uncertain. CDR1 is SQVTM and CDR2 is ANQGSEA in the germline V gene. CDR3 size: 12 residues. This CDR3 reads CSVTSEGEKLLF. The CDR3 bases are TGCAGCGTTACTAGCGAGGGTGAAAAACTGCTTTTT. The full variable domain, with the rest looked up from reference TRBV29-1 and TRBJ1-4, is SAVISQKPSRDICQRGTSLTIQCQVDSQVTMMFWYRQQPGQSLTLIATANQGSEATYESGFVIDKFPISRPNLTFSTLTVSNMSPEDSSIYLCSVTSEGEKLLFGSGTQLSVL.

This clonotype occurred once. The J gene is TRBJ2-2, the V gene TRBV6-1, with TRBD1 matching over 7 bases. CDR3 length equals 13 residues. Germline V gene sequence: CDR1 MNHNS, CDR2 SASEGT. The J segment lost 6 bases and the V segment lost 6 bases, leaving 4 bases of the junction unmatched. CDR3 protein: CASRHRGPGELFF. The CDR3 DNA is TGTGCCAGCAGACACAGGGGTCCCGGGGAGCTGTTTTTT.

In its sample, this clonotype was seen many times. This chain links TRBV27 with TRBJ2-7, with 8 bases that match TRBD2. With V trimmed by 5 bases and J by 3 bases, 6 bases remained unmatched. Germline-derived CDR1 and CDR2 are MNHEY and SMNVEV (reference sequence). The CDR3 runs to 14 residues. CDR3 loop: CASSQGLVFYEQYF. For the CDR3, the DNA is TGTGCCAGCAGTCAGGGACTAGTCTTCTACGAGCAGTACTTC.

The table lists this clonotype with a few counts. V usage is TRBV5-1 and J usage is TRBJ2-2; 8 bases agree with TRBD2. CDR1 is SGHRS and CDR2 is YFSETQ in the germline V gene. The CDR3 is 17 amino acids. The ends lost 2 bases at V and 3 bases at J; junction bases unmatched: 9. CDR3 sequence reads: CASSFGASGLHTGELFF. DNA for the CDR3: TGCGCCAGCAGCTTTGGGGCTAGCGGGTTGCACACCGGGGAGCTGTTTTTT.

This clonotype was observed at least ten times. The chain joins TRBV29-1 to TRBJ1-2; maybe TRBD1 (6 bases). Germline V gene data show CDR1 as SQVTM and CDR2 as ANQGSEA. This CDR3 is built from 14 residues. Trimming pared 6 bases from V and 3 bases from J, leaving 17 bases between. DNA of the CDR3: TGCAGCGTCGAGGGGGGATTGGGCTACTATGGCTACACCTTC. Amino acids: CSVEGGLGYYGYTF.

The chain is built from TRBV24-1 and TRBJ2-2; D is unclear. V was cut by 6 bases and J by 4 bases, with 5 bases left in between. The CDR3 loop spans 12 amino acids. Germline CDR1 and CDR2: KGHDR and SFDVKD. This chain's CDR3 is CATSSSTGELFF. CDR3 DNA: TGTGCCACCAGTTCTTCCACCGGGGAGCTGTTTTTT.

This clonotype appeared many times. CDR3 loop: CASSSYTGELFF. CDR3 DNA: TGTGCCAGCAGTTCCTACACCGGGGAGCTGTTTTTT. V is TRBV7-9 and J is TRBJ2-2, with no clear D. CDR3 size: 12 residues. Per germline, CDR1 SEHNR and CDR2 FQNEAQ (reference sequence). With 6 bases removed from V and 3 bases from J, the gap between germline ends came to 5 bases.

Notes on this clonotype: Just one base apart from a much larger clone, this may be a read error. This chain connects TRBV28 to TRBJ2-7; D call uncertain. The CDR3 length is 15 residues. Germline V gene sequence: CDR1 MDHEN, CDR2 SYDVKM. The CDR3 is CASRILRGITYEQHF. CDR3 coding DNA: TGTGCCAGCAGGATCCTGAGAGGCATTACCTACGAGCAGCACTTC.

The table lists this clonotype with a few counts. The CDR3 nucleotides read TGTGCCAGCAGCTTAACTCCGGGTATGCGAGAGACCCAGTACTTC. It encodes CASSLTPGMRETQYF. The chain carries TRBV7-3 and TRBJ2-5; D is uncertain. Between the trimmed V and J ends, which lost 0 bases and 4 bases, there was a span of 12 bases. From germline, CDR1 is SGHTA and CDR2 FQGTGA. The CDR3 spans 15 residues.